This record looks at one TCR beta chain sequence and its context. Clones were sequenced by immunoSEQ multiplex PCR, and TCRdb holds only the in-frame ones, with some missing. The sample lists about 1.5 million clones; 95% to 99% were seen once. These data come from a study of shared clonotypes between healthy human individuals. The CDR3 runs 15 residues. CDR1 and CDR2 from the germline V gene are MDHEN and SYDVKM. Deletions cut 7 bases from V and 2 bases from J, with 18 bases between. This chain joins TRBV28 and TRBJ2-7, with D possibly called TRBD1 or TRBD2 (5 bases each). This clonotype was obtained from a young man in good health. The material sequenced was naive CD4+ T cells sorted from blood. The subset was: CD45RA+ positively selected. The CDR3 DNA follows: TGTGCCAGCACCAGTGCCGGGACCTCCACCTACGAGCAGTACTTC. Translated: CASTSAGTSTYEQYF.